What follows describes a single T cell receptor beta chain. Authors' data handling: Cell counts per sample came from amplifying reference gene primers. Sequenced by immunoSEQ multiplex PCR; TCRdb stores in-frame clones only, minus some. Clonal size and the V and J genes are those of that table, whereas D and trimming came from the DNA. Of about 210,000 clones in the sample, about 91% were seen once. Germline-derived CDR1 and CDR2 are LNHDA and SQIVND (reference sequence). The CDR3 totals 15 residues. V shed 6 bases, J shed 9 bases, and the junction held 10 bases outside the gene matches. These data originate in a study of blood T cell repertoires in COVID-19. The wider study: COVID-19 samples from acute and convalescent phases originated in the United States, Italy and Spain.

The receptor was isolated from a man younger than 30 with active or convalescent COVID-19. Sequenced material: peripheral blood. The V call is TRBV19, the J call TRBJ2-1; 11 bases align to TRBD2. CDR3 amino acids: CASRETSGRTGEQFF. The CDR3 nucleotides read TGTGCCAGTAGAGAAACTAGCGGGAGAACTGGTGAGCAGTTCTTC.